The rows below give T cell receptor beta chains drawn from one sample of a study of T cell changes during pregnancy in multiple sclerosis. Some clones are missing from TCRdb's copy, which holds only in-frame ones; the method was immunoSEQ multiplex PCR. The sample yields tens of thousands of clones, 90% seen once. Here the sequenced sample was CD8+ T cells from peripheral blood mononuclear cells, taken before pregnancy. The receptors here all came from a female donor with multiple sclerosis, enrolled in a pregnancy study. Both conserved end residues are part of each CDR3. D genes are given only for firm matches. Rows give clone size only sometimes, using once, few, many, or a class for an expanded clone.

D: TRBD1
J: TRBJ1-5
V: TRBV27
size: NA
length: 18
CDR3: CASRYLGTGVDGDQPQHF
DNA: TGTGCCAGCAGATACCTAGGGACAGGGGTTGATGGTGATCAGCCCCAGCATTTT

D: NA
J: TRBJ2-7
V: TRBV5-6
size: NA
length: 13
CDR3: CASTLGGNYEQYF
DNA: TGTGCCAGCACCCTTGGAGGAAACTACGAGCAGTACTTC

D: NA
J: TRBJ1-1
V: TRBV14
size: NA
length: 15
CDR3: CASSQALGGNTEAFF
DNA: TGTGCCAGCAGCCAAGCCCTAGGGGGGAACACTGAAGCTTTCTTT

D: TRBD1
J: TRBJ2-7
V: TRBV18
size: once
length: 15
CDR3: CASSPRQGTPYEQYF
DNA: TGTGCCAGCTCACCACGACAGGGCACCCCCTACGAGCAGTACTTC

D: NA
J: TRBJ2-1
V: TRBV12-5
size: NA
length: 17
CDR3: CASGLDLGGRGLNEQFF
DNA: TGTGCTAGTGGTTTGGACCTCGGGGGGCGCGGTCTCAATGAGCAGTTCTTC

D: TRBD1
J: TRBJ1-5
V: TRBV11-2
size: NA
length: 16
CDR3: CASSSGRGGENQPQHF
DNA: TGTGCCAGCAGCTCCGGACGAGGGGGCGAGAATCAGCCCCAGCATTTT

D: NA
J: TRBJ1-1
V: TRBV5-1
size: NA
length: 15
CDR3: CASSLTSLANTEAFF
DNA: TGCGCCAGCAGCTTGACTTCTCTCGCGAACACTGAAGCTTTCTTT

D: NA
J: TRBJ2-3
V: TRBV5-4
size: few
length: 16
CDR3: CASSYGTHGSTDTQYF
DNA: TGTGCCAGCAGTTACGGGACTCATGGGAGCACAGATACGCAGTATTTT

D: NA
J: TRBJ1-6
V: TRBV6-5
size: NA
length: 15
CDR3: CASSYSGRQYSPLHF
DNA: TGTGCCAGCAGTTACTCGGGCAGACAGTATTCACCCCTCCACTTT

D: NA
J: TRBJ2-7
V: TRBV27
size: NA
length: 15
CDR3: CASSAGSGGAYEQYF
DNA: TGTGCCAGCAGTGCAGGGAGCGGAGGGGCCTACGAGCAGTACTTC

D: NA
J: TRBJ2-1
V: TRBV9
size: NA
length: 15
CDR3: CASSVAGSRDNEQFF
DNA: TGTGCCAGCAGCGTAGCCGGTAGTCGGGACAATGAGCAGTTCTTC

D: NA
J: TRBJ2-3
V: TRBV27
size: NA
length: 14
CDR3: CASSLSLATDTQYF
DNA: TGTGCCAGCAGTTTATCCCTAGCTACAGATACGCAGTATTTT

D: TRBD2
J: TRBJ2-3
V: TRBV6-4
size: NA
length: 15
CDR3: CASSDSGGAADTQYF
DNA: TGTGCCAGCAGTGACTCCGGGGGGGCCGCAGATACGCAGTATTTT

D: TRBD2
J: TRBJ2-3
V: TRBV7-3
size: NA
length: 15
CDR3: CASSPLAGNTDTQYF
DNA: TGTGCCAGCAGCCCTTTAGCGGGGAACACAGATACGCAGTATTTT

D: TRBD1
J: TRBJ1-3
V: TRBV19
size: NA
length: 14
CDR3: CASRTGVAGNTIYF
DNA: TGTGCCAGCCGAACAGGGGTCGCCGGAAACACCATATATTTT

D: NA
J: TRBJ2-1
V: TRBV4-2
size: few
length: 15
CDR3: CASSPDYPSYNEQFF
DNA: TGTGCCAGCAGCCCGGACTACCCTTCCTACAATGAGCAGTTCTTC

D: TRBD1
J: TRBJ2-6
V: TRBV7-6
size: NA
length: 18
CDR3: CASSARRQGAPGANVLTF
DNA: TGTGCCAGCAGCGCCCGTCGACAGGGGGCCCCTGGGGCCAACGTCCTGACTTTC

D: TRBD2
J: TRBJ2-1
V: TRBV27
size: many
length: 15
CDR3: CASSLSGGAGDEQFF
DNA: TGTGCCAGCAGTCTTAGCGGGGGGGCCGGGGATGAGCAGTTCTTC

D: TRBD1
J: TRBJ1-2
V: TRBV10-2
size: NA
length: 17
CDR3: CASSESTGRGYRSGYTF
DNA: TGCGCCAGCAGTGAGTCGACTGGCAGGGGGTACCGGAGCGGCTACACCTTC

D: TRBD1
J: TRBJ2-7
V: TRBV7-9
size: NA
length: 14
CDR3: CASSPGQGIHEQYF
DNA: TGTGCCAGCTCTCCGGGACAGGGCATCCACGAGCAGTACTTC

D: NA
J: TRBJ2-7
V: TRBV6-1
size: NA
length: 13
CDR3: CASSEEGGDEQYF
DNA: TGTGCCAGCAGTGAAGAGGGGGGGGACGAGCAGTACTTC

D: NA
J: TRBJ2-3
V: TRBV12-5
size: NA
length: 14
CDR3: CASALGGLGDTQYF
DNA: TGTGCTAGTGCCCTTGGGGGCCTCGGAGATACGCAGTATTTT

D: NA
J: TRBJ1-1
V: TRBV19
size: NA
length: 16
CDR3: CASSISRLHMNTEAFF
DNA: TGTGCCAGTAGTATCTCGCGACTGCACATGAACACTGAAGCTTTCTTT

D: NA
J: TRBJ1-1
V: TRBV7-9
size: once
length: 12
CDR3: CASSLGGPEAFF
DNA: TGTGCCAGCAGCTTGGGTGGGCCTGAAGCTTTCTTT

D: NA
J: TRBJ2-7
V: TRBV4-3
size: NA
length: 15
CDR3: CASSQGSHRDGEQYF
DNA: TGCGCCAGCAGCCAAGGCTCCCACAGGGACGGCGAGCAGTACTTC

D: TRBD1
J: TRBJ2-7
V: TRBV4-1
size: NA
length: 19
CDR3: CASSPRGDRSQRGFYEQYF
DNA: TGCGCCAGCAGCCCTCGAGGGGACAGGTCGCAAAGAGGCTTTTACGAGCAGTACTTC